The 16 T cell receptor beta chains presented below share a single source sample, sequenced in a study of blood T cell repertoires in COVID-19. TCRdb's copy holds only in-frame clones and misses some; the assay was immunoSEQ multiplex PCR. The sample yields about 56,000 clones, approximately 89% seen once. The sample comprised peripheral blood. All receptors come from a woman aged 55-69 years with COVID-19, enrolled during active disease.

The V and J genes are TRBV4-3 and TRBJ2-7; D is undetermined. The CDR3 is 16 amino acids. Germline V gene sequence: CDR1 LGHNA, CDR2 YSLEER. Trimming took off 0 bases at V and 6 bases at J, with 18 bases between the two ends. The chain's CDR3 is CASSQEVRSLSGEQYF. The CDR3 coding sequence is TGCGCCAGCAGCCAAGAGGTGAGATCTCTATCCGGCGAGCAGTACTTC.

V is TRBV29-1 and J is TRBJ1-1, with 10 bases that match TRBD1. Germline values: CDR1 SQVTM, CDR2 ANQGSEA. The CDR3 consists of 13 residues. V lost 4 bases to trimming and J lost 1 base; unmatched junction nucleotides: 0. The CDR3, as DNA: TGCAGCGTTGGACAGGGGGCGAACACTGAAGCTTTCTTT. Amino acid sequence: CSVGQGANTEAFF.

This chain joins TRBV24-1 and TRBJ2-2; 7 positions agree with TRBD2. The CDR3 contains 14 residues. Trimming took 5 bases from V and 6 from J; bases not matched to a gene: 5. Germline assignment: CDR1 KGHDR and CDR2 SFDVKD. The CDR3 sequence is CATSAGRVAGELFF. The CDR3 nucleotides are TGTGCCACCAGTGCAGGGAGGGTAGCCGGGGAGCTGTTTTTT.

CDR3: CASSSQRSSTDTQYF. The DNA for the CDR3 is TGTGCCAGCAGCTCCCAGAGGTCTAGCACAGATACGCAGTATTTT. The V call is TRBV11-2, the J call TRBJ2-3; D ambiguous. Trimming cost V 4 bases and J 0 bases, with 11 bases left between them. The CDR3 has 15 amino acids. From germline, CDR1 is SGHAT and CDR2 FQNNGV.

The chain has TRBV5-1 and TRBJ1-4; D uncertain. Looked up from germline, CDR1 is SGHRS and CDR2 is YFSETQ. Trimming took 4 bases from V and 6 from J, leaving 13 bases between them. This CDR3 has 14 residues. CDR3 residues: CASSPPGSHEKLFF. CDR3 coding DNA: TGCGCCAGCAGCCCACCGGGGAGCCATGAAAAACTGTTTTTT.

V gene TRBV27 combines with J gene TRBJ1-4, with TRBD1 identical over 9 bases. The J segment lost 7 bases and the V segment lost 4 bases, leaving 7 bases of the junction unmatched. CDR1 MNHEY and CDR2 SMNVEV come from the germline V gene (reference sequence). This CDR3 region has 15 residues. The CDR3 spells CASSCLGTGCEKLFF. In DNA, the CDR3 is TGTGCCAGCAGTTGCCTGGGGACAGGGTGTGAAAAACTGTTTTTT.

The gene calls are TRBV4-1 and TRBJ2-6; no clear D. Between the trimmed V and J ends, which lost 0 bases and 0 bases, there was a span of 3 bases. Germline V gene lookup returns CDR1 MGHRA and CDR2 YSYEKL. The CDR3 totals 15 residues. CDR3 sequence reads: CASSQDSSGANVLTF. The CDR3 DNA is TGCGCCAGCAGCCAAGACAGCTCTGGGGCCAACGTCCTGACTTTC.

The chain has TRBV4-3 and TRBJ2-5, with 7 bases that match TRBD2. The CDR3 covers 13 residues. V was clipped by 3 bases and J by 8 bases; unmatched bases: 6. Germline V gene sequence: CDR1 LGHNA, CDR2 YSLEER. The CDR3 is CASSQREGETQYF. DNA of the CDR3: TGCGCCAGCAGCCAGAGGGAGGGAGAAACCCAGTACTTC.

The chain joins TRBV5-1 to TRBJ2-5, with 10 bases aligning to TRBD2. This CDR3 is built from 16 residues. Germline V gene lookup returns CDR1 SGHRS and CDR2 YFSETQ. The trim removed 1 base at V and 4 bases at J, leaving 7 bases unmatched. The CDR3 nucleotides read TGCGCCAGCAGCTTGCGGGGACTAGCGTGCGTAGAGACCCAGTACTTC. Translated: CASSLRGLACVETQYF.

This chain links TRBV2 with TRBJ1-1, with D hard to call. Looked up from germline, CDR1 is SNHLY and CDR2 is FYNNEI. The CDR3 sequence is 12 residues long. V lost 3 bases to trimming and J lost 1 base, with 3 bases between them. CDR3 in amino acids: CASSDWNTEAFF. The CDR3 region has the DNA TGTGCCAGCAGTGACTGGAACACTGAAGCTTTCTTT.

This clone was observed a few times. The genes are TRBV10-3 and TRBJ2-7, with D possibly being TRBD2 (6 bases). The V end lost 10 bases, the J end lost 2 bases, and 15 bases lay between the germline ends. CDR3 size: 13 residues. Germline lookup yields CDR1 ENHRY and CDR2 SYGVKD. The DNA of the CDR3 is TGTGCCACGGGACTTGCGGGTGCCTACGAGCAGTACTTC. Its protein product is CATGLAGAYEQYF.

This clone has a single count. The CDR3 nucleotides read TGTGCCAGCAGCGGCTGGGACAGGGGGACGGGCGAGCAGTACTTC. It translates to CASSGWDRGTGEQYF. The chain has TRBV11-2 and TRBJ2-7; 11 bases map to TRBD1. The V segment lost 5 bases and the J segment 6 bases; nucleotides outside the gene matches: 9. The germline CDR1 and CDR2 sequences are SGHAT and FQNNGV. The CDR3 is 15 amino acids.

The rearrangement uses TRBV5-5 and TRBJ2-5; unclear D gene. V lost 3 bases and J lost 5, with 5 bases in between. There are 11 residues in the CDR3. CDR1 and CDR2 (germline): SGHKS, YYEKEE (reference sequence). CDR3 residues: CASSSGETQYF. In nucleotides, the CDR3 is TGTGCCAGCAGCTCTGGCGAGACCCAGTACTTC.

This chain links TRBV9 with TRBJ2-2, with TRBD2 as a possible D gene (5 bases). The ends were cut back, 3 bases at V and 4 bases at J, with 10 bases in the middle. The V gene's germline CDR1 is SGDLS and CDR2 YYNGEE. This CDR3 is 14 amino acids long. The CDR3 DNA reads as TGTGCCAGCAGCGCGAGGACTGGCACCGGGGAGCTGTTTTTT. It is translated as CASSARTGTGELFF.

This clone was seen only a few times. V and J are TRBV7-2 and TRBJ2-7; 12 bases map to TRBD2. CDR1 and CDR2 (germline): SGHTA, FQGNSA. The CDR3 extends over 16 amino acids. J lost 4 bases, V lost 4 bases, and 8 bases had no gene match. The CDR3 coding sequence is TGTGCCAGCAGCTCCATGGCTAGCGGGGGGGAGTACGAGCAGTACTTC. Protein: CASSSMASGGEYEQYF.

The chain uses TRBV4-1 and TRBJ1-5, with D maybe TRBD1 (6 bases). Trimming removed 4 bases from V and 5 bases from J, with 15 bases in between. The germline gives CDR1 MGHRA, CDR2 YSYEKL. This CDR3 spans 15 amino acids. The CDR3 coding sequence is TGCGCCAGCAGCCCATATACAGGGCCGGATCAGCCCCAGCATTTT. Translated, it gives CASSPYTGPDQPQHF.